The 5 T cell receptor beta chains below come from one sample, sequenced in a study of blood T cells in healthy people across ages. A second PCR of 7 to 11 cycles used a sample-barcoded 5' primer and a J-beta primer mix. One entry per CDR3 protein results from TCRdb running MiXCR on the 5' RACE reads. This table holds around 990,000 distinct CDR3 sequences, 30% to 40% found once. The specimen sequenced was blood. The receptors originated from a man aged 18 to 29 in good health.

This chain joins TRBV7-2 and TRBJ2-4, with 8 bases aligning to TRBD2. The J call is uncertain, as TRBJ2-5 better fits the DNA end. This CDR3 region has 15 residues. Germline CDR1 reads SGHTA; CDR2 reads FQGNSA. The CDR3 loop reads CASSLYGGAWETQYF. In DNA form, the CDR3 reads TGTGCCAGCAGCTTGTACGGGGGGGCGTGGGAGACCCAGTACTTC.

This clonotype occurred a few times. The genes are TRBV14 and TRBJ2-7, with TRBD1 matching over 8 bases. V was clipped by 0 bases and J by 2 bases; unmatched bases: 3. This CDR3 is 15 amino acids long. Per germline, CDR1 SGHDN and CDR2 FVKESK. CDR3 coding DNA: TGTGCCAGCAGCCAAGAGCAGGGGGCCACCTACGAGCAGTACTTC. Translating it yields CASSQEQGATYEQYF.

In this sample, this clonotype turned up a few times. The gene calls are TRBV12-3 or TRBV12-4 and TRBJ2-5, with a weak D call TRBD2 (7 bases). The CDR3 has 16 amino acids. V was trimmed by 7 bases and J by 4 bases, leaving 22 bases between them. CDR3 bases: TGTGCCAGCACCCAGGGCCAGGGGAGGGGTGTAGAGACCCAGTACTTC. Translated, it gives CASTQGQGRGVETQYF.

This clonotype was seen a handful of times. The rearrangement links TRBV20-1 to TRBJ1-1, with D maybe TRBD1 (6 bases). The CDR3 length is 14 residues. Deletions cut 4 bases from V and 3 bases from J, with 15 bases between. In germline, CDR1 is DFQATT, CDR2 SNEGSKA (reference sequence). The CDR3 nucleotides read TGCAGTGCTACCCAGCGACAGGAACACACTGAAGCTTTCTTT. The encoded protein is CSATQRQEHTEAFF.

The CDR3 DNA follows: TGTGCCAGTAGTATCGGGACAGGGGGCGGACATTCCTACGAGCAGTACTTC. The encoded protein is CASSIGTGGGHSYEQYF. The chain recombines TRBV19 with TRBJ2-7; 12 bases are shared with TRBD1. The V gene end was trimmed by 3 bases and the J gene end by 1 base; junction bases not matched to a gene: 7. The CDR3 is made up of 17 amino acids. CDR1 and CDR2 from the germline V gene are LNHDA and SQIVND (reference sequence). Complete variable domain (other parts from reference TRBV19 and TRBJ2-7): DGGITQSPKYLFRKEGQNVTLSCEQNLNHDAMYWYRQDPGQGLRLIYYSQIVNDFQKGDIAEGYSVSREKKESFPLTVTSAQKNPTAFYLCASSIGTGGGHSYEQYFGPGTRLTVT.